This record looks at one TCR beta chain sequence and its context. These data come from a study of blood T cell repertoires in COVID-19. The CDR3 covers 16 residues. V gave up 5 bases and J gave up 1 base; unmatched junction bases: 8. Germline values: CDR1 SGHNT, CDR2 YENEEA. The data were produced by immunoSEQ multiplex PCR, yet TCRdb's version contains in-frame clones alone and is incomplete. This sample has 350,000 or so clones, with about 86% found just once. The chain uses TRBV11-3 and TRBJ2-1, with TRBD1 matching over 7 bases. This clonotype was sampled from a woman aged 40 to 49 with acute COVID-19. Sample: PBMCs or T cells enriched from blood (not recorded which). The CDR3 nucleotides read TGTGCCAGCAGCCCGTCGGGACAGTTATCCTACAATGAGCAGTTCTTC. Translating gives CASSPSGQLSYNEQFF.